Listed below are T cell receptor beta chains from one sample, sequenced in a study of blood T cell repertoires in COVID-19. Assay: immunoSEQ multiplex PCR; the TCRdb copy retains only in-frame clones and omits some. The sample records about 260,000 clones, more than 75% being singletons. The sequenced sample was peripheral blood. The source of these receptors is a woman aged 40 to 50 who had recovered from COVID-19. Both conserved end residues are part of each CDR3. D genes are given only for firm matches. Clone size is shown for a subset of rows, as once, few, many or a class of expanded clone.

>TRBV5-1|TRBJ2-7|NA|TRBD1
CASRAILRTGGYDGYEQYF
TGCGCCAGCAGAGCAATCCTAAGGACAGGGGGCTACGATGGATACGAGCAGTACTTC
>TRBV20-1|TRBJ1-3|once|NA
CSAIGNTIYF
TGCAGTGCCATCGGAAACACCATATATTTT
>TRBV10-3|TRBJ1-5|NA|TRBD1
CAISLGDRGQGQPQHF
TGTGCCATCAGTCTAGGGGACAGGGGGCAGGGGCAGCCCCAGCATTTT
>TRBV19|TRBJ2-7|NA|NA
CASSTKAPHRAYEQYF
TGTGCCAGTAGTACAAAGGCCCCCCACAGGGCCTACGAGCAGTACTTC
>TRBV5-8|TRBJ1-1|NA|NA
CASSRGAFAAFF
TGTGCCAGCAGTCGTGGGGCGTTTGCAGCTTTCTTT
>TRBV5-4|TRBJ2-7|NA|TRBD1
CASSTGQGHYEQYF
TGTGCCAGCAGCACCGGACAGGGACACTACGAGCAGTACTTC
>TRBV10-3|TRBJ1-2|NA|TRBD1
CAISEIKGAVSYGYTF
TGTGCCATCAGTGAGATCAAGGGGGCGGTCTCCTATGGCTACACCTTC
>TRBV20-1|TRBJ1-1|few|NA
CSAQASIEAFF
TGCAGTGCCCAAGCTTCCATTGAAGCTTTCTTT
>TRBV5-1|TRBJ2-5|NA|TRBD1
CASSLEGATETQYF
TGCGCCAGCAGCTTGGAGGGGGCCACCGAGACCCAGTACTTC
>TRBV9|TRBJ2-3|NA|TRBD2
CASSGVAGIYTDTQYF
TGTGCCAGCAGCGGCGTAGCGGGGATTTACACAGATACGCAGTATTTT
>TRBV14|TRBJ2-2|NA|NA
CASSHMRKNLNTGELFF
TGTGCCAGCAGCCACATGAGGAAAAACTTAAACACCGGGGAGCTGTTTTTT
>TRBV19|TRBJ2-7|NA|NA
CASRRRGETYEQYF
TGTGCCAGTAGGCGCCGGGGTGAAACCTACGAGCAGTACTTC
>TRBV5-1|TRBJ1-6|few|TRBD1
CASSPWTGDSPLHF
TGCGCCAGCAGCCCCTGGACAGGGGACTCACCCCTCCACTTT
>TRBV5-1|TRBJ2-1|NA|TRBD2
CASSFGSGGPEEFF
TGCGCCAGCAGCTTCGGTAGCGGGGGGCCGGAGGAGTTCTTC
>TRBV19|TRBJ2-7|NA|TRBD1
CASSGKGADEQYF
TGTGCCAGTAGTGGGAAGGGGGCCGACGAGCAGTACTTC
>TRBV1|TRBJ1-2|once|NA
CTSSGVGGADYGYTF
TGCACCAGCAGCGGGGTCGGGGGGGCAGACTATGGCTACACCTTC
>TRBV5-6|TRBJ2-7|NA|NA
CASSRGSYEQYF
TGTGCCAGCAGCCGGGGCTCCTACGAGCAGTACTTC
>TRBV7-3|TRBJ2-6|NA|NA
CASSLNRFTGANVLTF
TGTGCCAGCAGCTTAAACAGATTCACTGGGGCCAACGTCCTGACTTTC
>TRBV4-1|TRBJ2-7|once|NA
CASSQDPRGRLYEQYF
TGCGCCAGCAGCCAAGACCCGAGGGGGAGACTGTACGAGCAGTACTTC
>TRBV14|TRBJ1-6|NA|TRBD1
CASSQGTGLYSPLHF
TGTGCCAGCAGCCAAGGGACAGGGCTCTATTCACCCCTCCACTTT
>TRBV7-2|TRBJ2-1|NA|TRBD2
CASSLTSGLNNEQFF
TGTGCCAGCAGCTTGACTAGCGGGCTTAACAATGAGCAGTTCTTC
>TRBV15|TRBJ1-1|NA|TRBD1
CATSAFGQGNTEAFF
TGTGCCACCAGCGCCTTTGGACAGGGGAACACTGAAGCTTTCTTT
>TRBV5-4|TRBJ1-2|NA|NA
CASSPRTAGGYTF
TGTGCCAGCAGCCCCCGGACAGCGGGAGGCTACACCTTC
>TRBV5-5|TRBJ1-4|few|NA
CASSWESGTPFF
TGTGCCAGCAGCTGGGAAAGCGGGACGCCGTTTTTT
>TRBV20-1|TRBJ2-5|NA|NA
CSAQQWETQYF
TGCAGTGCGCAACAATGGGAGACCCAGTACTTC
>TRBV7-7|TRBJ2-2|NA|NA
CASSIRQGGTGELFF
TGTGCCAGCAGCATAAGACAGGGAGGCACCGGGGAGCTGTTTTTT
>TRBV7-9|TRBJ1-1|NA|NA
CASSLEPQTEAFF
TGTGCCAGCAGCCTAGAACCACAGACTGAAGCTTTCTTT
>TRBV5-1|TRBJ2-2|once|NA
CASSRTGPNTGELFF
TGCGCCAGCAGCCGTACAGGGCCGAACACCGGGGAGCTGTTTTTT
>TRBV6-6|TRBJ2-3|NA|NA
CASSYLGRDTDTQYF
TGTGCCAGCAGTTACCTCGGACGGGACACAGATACGCAGTATTTT
>TRBV5-5|TRBJ2-5|once|TRBD1
CASSLDRQGVRETQYF
TGTGCCAGCAGCTTGGATCGGCAGGGGGTCCGAGAGACCCAGTACTTC
>TRBV30|TRBJ2-7|once|NA
CAWSVSLSYEQYF
TGTGCCTGGAGTGTCTCCCTCTCCTACGAGCAGTACTTC
>TRBV2|TRBJ1-6|NA|NA
CASRSSSSYNSPLHF
TGTGCCAGCCGTAGCTCGAGCTCCTATAATTCACCCCTCCACTTT
>TRBV2|TRBJ2-2|NA|NA
CASSRQVSNTGELFF
TGTGCCAGCAGTCGACAGGTCTCGAACACCGGGGAGCTGTTTTTT
>TRBV5-1|TRBJ2-2|NA|TRBD2
CASSLSSTSGGANTGELFF
TGCGCCAGCAGCTTGTCCTCGACTAGCGGGGGTGCGAACACCGGGGAGCTGTTTTTT
>TRBV5-1|TRBJ2-1|NA|NA
CASSLGTSYNEQFF
TGCGCCAGCAGCTTGGGGACTTCCTACAATGAGCAGTTCTTC
>TRBV12-3/TRBV12-4|TRBJ2-7|NA|TRBD1
CASNPRTGDEQYF
TGTGCCAGCAATCCTAGGACAGGGGACGAGCAGTACTTC
>TRBV7-7|TRBJ2-2|NA|NA
CASSPRVLSATGELFF
TGTGCCAGCAGCCCCCGGGTCCTCTCTGCCACCGGGGAGCTGTTTTTT
>TRBV7-8|TRBJ1-5|NA|NA
CASSRGGGSNQPQHF
TGTGCCAGCAGCCGCGGGGGGGGTAGCAATCAGCCCCAGCATTTT
>TRBV12-3/TRBV12-4|TRBJ1-1|NA|NA
CASSPPGRFEAFF
TGTGCCAGCAGTCCCCCAGGTCGGTTTGAAGCTTTCTTT
>TRBV5-1|TRBJ1-2|few|NA
CASSLGAAARGYTF
TGCGCCAGCAGCTTGGGAGCGGCGGCCCGTGGCTACACCTTC
>TRBV28|TRBJ1-1|NA|NA
CASIVAGTEAFF
TGTGCCAGCATAGTGGCGGGCACTGAAGCTTTCTTT
>TRBV6-5|TRBJ2-5|once|NA
CASSFGEFLETQYF
TGTGCCAGCAGTTTCGGGGAGTTTTTAGAGACCCAGTACTTC
>TRBV12-3/TRBV12-4|TRBJ2-1|many|NA
CASSASTIGEQFF
TGTGCCAGCAGCGCCTCGACTATCGGCGAGCAGTTCTTC
>TRBV6-5|TRBJ2-7|NA|TRBD2
CASSYNGLAGSEQYF
TGTGCCAGCAGTTACAACGGACTAGCGGGGAGCGAGCAGTACTTC
>TRBV5-1|TRBJ1-5|NA|NA
CASRLFRGGRSNQPQHF
TGCGCCAGCAGGTTGTTCAGGGGTGGGCGTAGCAATCAGCCCCAGCATTTT
>TRBV10-3|TRBJ1-2|NA|NA
CAISHPSGQGLANYGYTF
TGTGCCATCAGTCATCCCTCGGGACAAGGACTGGCTAACTATGGCTACACCTTC
>TRBV5-1|TRBJ2-5|NA|NA
CASSFIGGETQYF
TGCGCCAGCAGCTTCATCGGGGGAGAGACCCAGTACTTC
>TRBV28|TRBJ1-2|NA|NA
CASSFRGGSYGYTF
TGTGCCAGCAGTTTTCGAGGAGGGTCCTATGGCTACACCTTC